Sequencing of this T cell receptor beta chain was carried out in a study of beta chain features in type 1 diabetes. This clone was seen more than once but under ten times. Its antigen is not known. Isolated RNA was reverse transcribed in full, so expressed TCRB transcripts were sequenced. Libraries were prepared by immunoSEQ multiplex PCR; TCRdb keeps only in-frame clonotypes and omits some of them. The sample records 250,000 to 350,000 clones, more than 13% being singletons. The study, taken as a whole, reports: TCRB CDR3 length was moderately but significantly reduced in all four CD4+ subsets of Type 1 diabetes patients. The similarity of naive, central memory and Treg TCRB repertoires appeared greater among patients than among healthy donors.

This clonotype originated in a man aged 25-45 years with type 1 diabetes. Material for sequencing was naive CD4+ T cells from blood.

CDR3 sequence: CASSMTENTEAFF. For the CDR3, the DNA is TGTGCCAGCAGCATGACAGAGAACACTGAAGCTTTCTTT. The gene calls are TRBV5-6 and TRBJ1-1; TRBD1 might be the D (5 bases). V dropped 4 bases and J dropped 1 base, with 8 bases sitting between them. This CDR3 region has 13 residues. Germline CDR1 is SGHDT and CDR2 is YYEEEE.